This T cell receptor beta chain derives from a study of blood T cell repertoires in COVID-19. Across the study: Acute and convalescent COVID-19 specimens originated in the United States, Italy and Spain. The cDNA or gDNA used as material had been derived from T cells, B-cell-depleted T cells, or PBMCs.

This clone was observed once. The CDR3 spans 16 residues. Looked up from germline, CDR1 is MNHEY and CDR2 is SVGEGT. V was cut by 6 bases and J by 0 bases, with 17 bases left in between. Methods used by the authors: It was from reference gene primer amplification that nucleated cell counts were estimated. Clones were sequenced by immunoSEQ multiplex PCR, and TCRdb holds only the in-frame ones, with some missing. Clonal size and the V and J genes are those of that table, whereas D and trimming came from the DNA. The table includes about 270,000 clones, under 90% detected once. V gene TRBV6-2 or TRBV6-3 combines with J gene TRBJ1-1; D perhaps matches TRBD1 (6 bases). The sample consisted of peripheral blood. The receptor comes from a woman aged 55-70 years with active or convalescent COVID-19. The CDR3, as DNA: TGTGCCAGCAGCCGATACAGGGTCTCAATGAACACTGAAGCTTTCTTT. Translation: CASSRYRVSMNTEAFF.